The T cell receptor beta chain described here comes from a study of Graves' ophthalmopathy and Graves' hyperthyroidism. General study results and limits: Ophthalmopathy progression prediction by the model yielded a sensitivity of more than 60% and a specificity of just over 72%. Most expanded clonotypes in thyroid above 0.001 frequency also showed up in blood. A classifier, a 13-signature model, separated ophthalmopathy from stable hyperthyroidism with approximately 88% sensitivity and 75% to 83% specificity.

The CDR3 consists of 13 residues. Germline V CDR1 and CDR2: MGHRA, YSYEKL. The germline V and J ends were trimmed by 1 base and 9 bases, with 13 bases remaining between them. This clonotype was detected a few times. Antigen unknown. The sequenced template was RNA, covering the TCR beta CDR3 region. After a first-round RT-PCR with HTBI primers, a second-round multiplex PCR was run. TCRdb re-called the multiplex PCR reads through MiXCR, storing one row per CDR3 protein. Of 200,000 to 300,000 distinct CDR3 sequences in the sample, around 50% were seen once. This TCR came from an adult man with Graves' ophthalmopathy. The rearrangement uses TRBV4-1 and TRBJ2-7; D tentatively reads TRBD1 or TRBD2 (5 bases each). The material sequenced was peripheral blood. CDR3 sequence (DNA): TGCGCCAGCAGCCAAGTGGGGCGGAGCGGGCAGTACTTC. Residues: CASSQVGRSGQYF.